This T cell receptor (beta chain) was sequenced in a study of control samples from healthy donors and cancer patients. The CDR3 is made up of 12 amino acids. Trimming took 5 bases from V and 8 from J, leaving 12 bases between them. Germline lookup yields CDR1 SGHTA and CDR2 FQGNSA. Assay: immunoSEQ multiplex PCR; the TCRdb copy retains only in-frame clones and omits some. The repertoire holds about 110,000 clones, with just over 90% as singletons. The V gene is TRBV7-2, the J gene TRBJ1-2; unclear D gene. The source material was blood. The receptor was isolated from a human donor in good health. The donor label of this sample is uncertain. CDR3 residues: CASSGQFSGYTF. In DNA form, the CDR3 reads TGTGCCAGCAGCGGTCAGTTTTCCGGCTACACCTTC.